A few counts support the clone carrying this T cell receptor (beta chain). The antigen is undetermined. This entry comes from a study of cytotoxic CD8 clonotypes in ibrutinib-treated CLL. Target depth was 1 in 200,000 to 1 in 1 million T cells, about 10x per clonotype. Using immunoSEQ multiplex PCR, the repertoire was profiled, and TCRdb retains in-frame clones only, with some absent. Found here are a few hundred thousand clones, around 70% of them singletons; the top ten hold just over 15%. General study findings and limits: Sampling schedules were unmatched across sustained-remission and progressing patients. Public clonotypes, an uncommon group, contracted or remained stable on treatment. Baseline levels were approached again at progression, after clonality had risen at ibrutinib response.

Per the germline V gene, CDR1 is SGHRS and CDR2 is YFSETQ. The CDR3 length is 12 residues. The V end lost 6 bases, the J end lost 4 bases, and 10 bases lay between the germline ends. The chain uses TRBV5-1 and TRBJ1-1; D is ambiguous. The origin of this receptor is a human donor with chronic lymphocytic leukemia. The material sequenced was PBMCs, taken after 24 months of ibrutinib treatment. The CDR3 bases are TGCGCCAGCACCTCGGGAGGCACTGAAGCTTTCTTT. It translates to CASTSGGTEAFF.